This T cell receptor (beta chain) was recorded in a study of shared T cell receptors in the human thymus. Between the trimmed V and J ends, which lost 3 bases and 6 bases, there was a span of 3 bases. Per the germline V gene, CDR1 is SEHNR and CDR2 is FQNEAQ (reference sequence). CDR3 size: 10 residues. Assay used: immunoSEQ multiplex PCR; TCRdb lists only in-frame clones, some missing. The data contain 700,000 or so clones, 80% to 90% of them singletons. These same data were also listed under a study on human thymus T cells. This second report adds: Donors consisted of healthy Finnish infants (having corrective surgery for congenital heart defects). Resections that were taken during corrective heart surgery supplied the thymus tissue. Apparent bias marked the V and J gene usage of thymic and blood repertoires. Unrelated individuals reportedly shared highly overlapping thymic TCR repertoires.

The receptor's source is a girl under three years old with a congenital heart defect. The rearrangement joins TRBV7-9 to TRBJ2-7; D not resolved. Material for sequencing was thymocytes. CDR3 sequence reads: CASSLAEQYF. The CDR3 nucleotides are TGTGCCAGCAGCTTGGCCGAGCAGTACTTC.